The 12 T cell receptor beta chains presented below share a single source sample, sequenced in a study of vaccination and CD4 T cells after COVID-19. Sequencing of cultured CD4+ T cell DNA used the Oncomine TCR Beta short-read assay. Each CDR3 protein gets one entry after TCRdb re-called the PCR reads with MiXCR. In the table there are 25,000 to 30,000 distinct CDR3 sequences, roughly 52% of which are singletons. Treatment here: approximately nine-day PBMC culture with coronavirus spike peptide pools or control peptides (ViraFEST assay). Antigens of these TCRs are unknown. The material sequenced was CD4+ T cells from blood, cultured in vitro, taken before SARS-CoV-2 vaccination. Receptors were obtained from a human donor who received a COVID-19 vaccine.

V usage is TRBV12-3 or TRBV12-4 and J usage is TRBJ1-2; tentatively, D is TRBD1 (5 bases). This CDR3 region has 12 residues. Trimming removed 9 bases at V and 1 base at J, with 9 bases between. CDR3 in amino acids: CASQGDNYGYTF. CDR3 coding DNA: TGTGCCAGTCAGGGAGATAACTATGGCTACACCTTC.

This clonotype was seen only a few times. This sequence joins TRBV20-1 and TRBJ1-5, with D maybe TRBD1 (6 bases). V dropped 2 bases and J dropped 2 bases, with 7 bases sitting between them. This CDR3 contains 13 residues. Germline V gene sequence: CDR1 DFQATT, CDR2 SNEGSKA (reference sequence). CDR3 residues: CSARPGGNQPQHF. The CDR3 bases are TGCAGTGCTAGACCAGGGGGCAATCAGCCCCAGCATTTT.

This chain connects TRBV2 to TRBJ1-6; TRBD1 agrees at 7 bases. Per the germline V gene, CDR1 is SNHLY and CDR2 is FYNNEI. J was trimmed by 7 bases and V by 6 bases; bases with no gene match: 12. There are 16 residues in the CDR3. The CDR3 loop is CASRLLRQGKNSPLHF. The CDR3 DNA sequence: TGTGCCAGCAGACTGCTTCGACAGGGTAAAAATTCACCCCTCCACTTT.

V is TRBV20-1 and J is TRBJ2-5; TRBD2 aligns across 13 bases. Germline loops: CDR1 DFQATT, CDR2 SNEGSKA (reference sequence). CDR3 length equals 17 residues. V was pared by 6 bases and J by 1 base, with 11 bases of the junction left unmatched. The CDR3 coding sequence is TGCAGTGCGGAGTCATGGACTAGCGGGGGTGTCCAAGAGACCCAGTACTTC. It yields the protein CSAESWTSGGVQETQYF.

CDR3 in amino acids: CASSQDRGNTIYF. The CDR3 bases are TGTGCCAGCAGCCAAGATCGGGGAAACACCATATATTTT. The genes are TRBV3-1 and TRBJ1-3; D unresolved. V lost 0 bases and J 4 bases, leaving 4 bases between the germline ends. This CDR3 spans 13 amino acids. Germline V gene lookup returns CDR1 LGHDT and CDR2 YNNKEL (reference sequence).

This clonotype was seen a few times. This sequence joins TRBV5-1 and TRBJ2-5; 7 positions match TRBD1. The J segment lost 3 bases and the V segment lost 4 bases, leaving 9 bases of the junction unmatched. This CDR3 is 15 amino acids long. Germline V gene sequence: CDR1 SGHRS, CDR2 YFSETQ. CDR3 in DNA: TGCGCCAGCAGCCCCCAACCGGGACAGAAAGAGACCCAGTACTTC. Translation gives CASSPQPGQKETQYF.

A remark on this clonotype: Germline is not matched at one junction end, which may reflect a read error. DNA of the CDR3: TGTGCCAGCAGTGAATTGTCAGGGAACTATGGCTACGCCTTC. As protein: CASSELSGNYGYAF. The V gene is TRBV2, the J gene TRBJ1-2; a possible D gene is TRBD1 (5 bases). This CDR3 is 14 amino acids long. The germline V gene encodes CDR1 SNHLY and CDR2 FYNNEI.

This chain connects TRBV19 to TRBJ1-5; TRBD1 is a possible D gene (5 bases). Germline CDR1 and CDR2: LNHDA and SQIVND (reference sequence). Deletions cut 7 bases from V and 4 bases from J, with 17 bases between. The CDR3 loop spans 15 amino acids. Written as DNA, the CDR3 is TGTGCCAGTAAGGCCTTTCAGGGTTCTAATCAGCCCCAGCATTTT. Translated: CASKAFQGSNQPQHF.

This clonotype was detected only a few times. The chain combines TRBV28 with TRBJ1-5, with D possibly TRBD1 on 5 matching bases. V lost 3 bases and J 3 bases, leaving 9 bases between the germline ends. CDR3 length: 14 amino acids. Germline V gene sequence: CDR1 MDHEN, CDR2 SYDVKM. The CDR3: CASSLQDINQPQHF. CDR3 nucleotides: TGTGCCAGCAGTTTGCAGGACATCAATCAGCCCCAGCATTTT.

The chain uses TRBV20-1 and TRBJ2-5; D assignment may be TRBD1 or TRBD2 (5 bases each). Germline CDR1 DFQATT, CDR2 SNEGSKA (reference sequence). V was pared by 4 bases and J by 5 bases, with 23 bases between. This CDR3 comprises 16 residues. The chain's CDR3 is CSATGPSFQVWETQYF. The CDR3 DNA reads as TGCAGTGCTACGGGGCCGAGTTTTCAGGTTTGGGAGACCCAGTACTTC.

The rearrangement joins TRBV28 to TRBJ2-2; D is tentatively TRBD1 or TRBD2 (5 bases each). The CDR3 length is 16 residues. V was clipped by 5 bases and J by 0 bases, with 13 bases between them. Germline V gives CDR1 MDHEN, CDR2 SYDVKM. The CDR3 spells CASSLSGTANTGELFF. As DNA, the CDR3 is TGTGCCAGCAGTCTGTCCGGGACGGCGAACACCGGGGAGCTGTTTTTT.

The rearrangement uses TRBV12-5 and TRBJ1-1; a possible D gene is TRBD1 (6 bases). Germline CDR1 and CDR2: LGHNT and FRNRAP. With 2 bases removed from V and 5 bases from J, the gap between germline ends came to 9 bases. This CDR3 region has 13 residues. Written as DNA, the CDR3 is TGTGCTAGTGGTTTGACCAGGGGAACTGAAGCTTTCTTT. Its protein is CASGLTRGTEAFF. The full variable domain, rest sourced from reference TRBV12-5 and TRBJ1-1, is DARVTQTPRHKVTEMGQEVTMRCQPILGHNTVFWYRQTMMQGLELLAYFRNRAPLDDSGMPKDRFSAEMPDATLATLKIQPSEPRDSAVYFCASGLTRGTEAFFGQGTRLTVV.